This TCR beta chain was found in a study of T cell responses to AZD1222 COVID-19 vaccine. Germline V gene data show CDR1 as SGHTA and CDR2 as FQGNSA. V was shortened by 6 bases and J by 4 bases, with 6 bases between the two germline ends. There are 11 residues in the CDR3. Here immunoSEQ multiplex PCR was the method, and the copy in TCRdb shows in-frame clones only, minus some. The sample includes 65,000 to 80,000 clones, around nine tenths of them seen just once. This chain connects TRBV7-2 to TRBJ2-5; D is ambiguous. The clonotype was recovered from an adult in good health. The sample consisted of peripheral blood, taken on day 0 of AZD1222 vaccination. The CDR3 DNA reads TGTGCCAGCAGGTTGGGAGAGACCCAGTACTTC. Protein product: CASRLGETQYF.